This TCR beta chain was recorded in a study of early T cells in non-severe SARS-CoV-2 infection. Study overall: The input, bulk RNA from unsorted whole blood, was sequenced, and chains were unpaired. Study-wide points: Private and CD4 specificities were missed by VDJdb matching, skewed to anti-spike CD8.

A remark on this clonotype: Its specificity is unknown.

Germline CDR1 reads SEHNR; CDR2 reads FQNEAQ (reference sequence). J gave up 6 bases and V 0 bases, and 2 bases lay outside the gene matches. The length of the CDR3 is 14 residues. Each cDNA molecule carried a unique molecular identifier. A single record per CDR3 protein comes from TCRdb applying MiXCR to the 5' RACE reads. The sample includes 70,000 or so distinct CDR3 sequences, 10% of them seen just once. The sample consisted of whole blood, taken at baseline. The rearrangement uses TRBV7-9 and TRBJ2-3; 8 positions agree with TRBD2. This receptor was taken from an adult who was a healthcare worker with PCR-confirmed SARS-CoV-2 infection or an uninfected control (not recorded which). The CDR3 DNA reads TGTGCCAGCAGCTTAGCCCGGGGGGGCGATACGCAGTATTTT. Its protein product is CASSLARGGDTQYF. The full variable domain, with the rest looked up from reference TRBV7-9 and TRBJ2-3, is DTGVSQNPRHKITKRGQNVTFRCDPISEHNRLYWYRQTLGQGPEFLTYFQNEAQLEKSRLLSDRFSAERPKGSFSTLEIQRTEQGDSAMYLCASSLARGGDTQYFGPGTRLTVL.